This T cell receptor beta chain was identified during a study of PD-L1 blockade in urothelial cancer. The overall study: The patients' atezolizumab therapy, 1,200 mg intravenously every 3 weeks, started in about 2014. Male sex and bladder-origin urothelial cancer characterized about 85% of the 29 patients. Investigators checked blood 3 weeks (second dose) and 6 weeks after treatment start. The median T cell count in blood samples was around 150,000.

The V gene end was trimmed by 1 base and the J gene end by 3 bases; junction bases not matched to a gene: 5. Germline V CDR1 and CDR2: SGHTA, FQGNSA. This CDR3 has 15 residues. Repertoires were generated with immunoSEQ multiplex PCR, while TCRdb's copy carries only in-frame clones and drops some. The sample records approximately 46,000 clones, more than 65% being singletons. The J gene is TRBJ2-7, the V gene TRBV7-2, with 8 bases matching TRBD2. Sequenced here: PBMCs, sampled around atezolizumab (anti-PD-L1) treatment. This TCR came from a man between 65 and 80 years old with urothelial cancer. The DNA for the CDR3 is TGTGCCAGCAGCTTAGAAGGAAGCGGGAGCTACGAGCAGTACTTC. Protein sequence: CASSLEGSGSYEQYF.